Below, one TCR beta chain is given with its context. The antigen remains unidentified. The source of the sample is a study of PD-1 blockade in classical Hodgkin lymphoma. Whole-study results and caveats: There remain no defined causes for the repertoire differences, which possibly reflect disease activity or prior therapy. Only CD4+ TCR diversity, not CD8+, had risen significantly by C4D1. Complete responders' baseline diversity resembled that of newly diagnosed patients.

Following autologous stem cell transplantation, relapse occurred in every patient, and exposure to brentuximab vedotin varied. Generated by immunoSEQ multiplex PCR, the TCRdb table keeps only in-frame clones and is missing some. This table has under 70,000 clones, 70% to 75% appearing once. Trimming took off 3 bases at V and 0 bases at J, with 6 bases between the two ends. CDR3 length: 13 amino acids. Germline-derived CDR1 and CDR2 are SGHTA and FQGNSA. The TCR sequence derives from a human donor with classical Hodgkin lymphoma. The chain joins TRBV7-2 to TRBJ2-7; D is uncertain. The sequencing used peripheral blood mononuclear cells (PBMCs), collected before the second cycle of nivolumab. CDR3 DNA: TGTGCCAGCAGCTTTCCTAGCTCCTACGAGCAGTACTTC. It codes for CASSFPSSYEQYF.